This T cell receptor beta chain derives from a study of T-cell reconstitution after alpha-beta-depleted transplantation in children. General study results and limits: Expanded clones from the graft, numbering several hundred, reportedly supplied alpha-beta T cells about two months after transplant. Most T-cell counts and diversity one year after the transplant came from T cells that were newly produced. The origin of high day-60 TCRbeta diversity in some patients lay in surviving recipient T cells and thymic progenitors.

Unique molecular identifiers were incorporated during preparation of the TCRbeta library. TCRdb re-called the PCR reads through MiXCR, storing one row per CDR3 protein. Among 330,000 or so distinct CDR3 sequences listed, around 7.3% were seen once. This CDR3 has 15 residues. Trimming shortened V by 1 base and J by 4 bases, and 13 bases separated the two germline ends. CDR1 LGHNA and CDR2 YSLEER come from the germline V gene. This clonotype has at least ten counts. Its antigen is not known. The source is a female patient aged 2 to 10 who had a stem cell transplant for Fanconi anemia, so the T cells may come from the graft donor. The gene calls are TRBV4-3 and TRBJ1-2; a possible D gene is TRBD1 (5 bases). This sample comprised peripheral blood, obtained 360 days after TCRalphabeta/CD19-depleted stem cell transplant. The CDR3 DNA sequence: TGCGCCAGCAGCCAAGCTTCCGGCAGGGCCTATGGCTACACCTTC. It is translated as CASSQASGRAYGYTF.